This is a list of T cell receptor beta chains from one sample in a study of blood T cell repertoires in COVID-19. The table came from immunoSEQ multiplex PCR; TCRdb's copy has only in-frame clones and leaves some out. The table records more than 300,000 clones, 80% to 90% of them present only once. Sequencing was carried out using peripheral blood. The receptors originated from a man aged 18 to 35 who had recovered from COVID-19. Each CDR3 is given with its conserved first and last residue. D genes are given only for firm matches. Clone size is given for some rows only: seen once, a few or many times, or a class if the clone is expanded.

CDR3 protein | CDR3 DNA | J gene | clone size | D gene | V gene
CSVGDRTGDHEQYF | TGCAGCGTTGGGGACCGGACAGGGGATCACGAGCAGTACTTC | TRBJ2-7 | - | TRBD1 | TRBV29-1
CASSIQGRDEQYF | TGTGCCAGTAGTATTCAGGGGCGGGACGAGCAGTACTTC | TRBJ2-7 | - | - | TRBV19
CSAQGGHTQETQYF | TGCAGCGCTCAGGGGGGACATACCCAAGAGACCCAGTACTTC | TRBJ2-5 | - | - | TRBV29-1
CASSPIGTGGSEAFF | TGCGCCAGCAGCCCCATCGGGACAGGGGGCTCTGAAGCTTTCTTT | TRBJ1-1 | - | TRBD1 | TRBV4-3
CASSLGGLDEKLFF | TGTGCCAGCAGCTTGGGGGGGCTCGATGAAAAACTGTTTTTT | TRBJ1-4 | - | - | TRBV5-5
CASSPQGYVYEQYF | TGTGCCAGCAGCCCCCAGGGTTATGTCTACGAGCAGTACTTC | TRBJ2-7 | - | - | TRBV9
CASSWLGAGTLNTGELFF | TGTGCCAGCAGCTGGTTGGGAGCCGGGACTTTGAACACCGGGGAGCTGTTTTTT | TRBJ2-2 | - | - | TRBV7-8
CASSFGGLDGYTF | TGTGCCAGCAGTTTCGGGGGGTTGGATGGCTACACCTTC | TRBJ1-2 | - | - | TRBV12-3/TRBV12-4
CASSGGQGYGYTF | TGTGCCAGTAGCGGGGGACAGGGCTATGGCTACACCTTC | TRBJ1-2 | - | TRBD1 | TRBV19
CARRQTGVYEQYF | TGCGCCAGACGGCAGACAGGGGTTTACGAGCAGTACTTC | TRBJ2-7 | - | TRBD1 | TRBV5-1
CASSEGGGTTEAFF | TGTGCCAGCAGTGAAGGAGGCGGGACCACTGAAGCTTTCTTT | TRBJ1-1 | - | - | TRBV2
CASSLATNEKLFF | TGTGCCAGCAGTCTCGCAACTAATGAAAAACTGTTTTTT | TRBJ1-4 | - | - | TRBV6-5
CASSTTGLVDEKLFF | TGTGCCAGCAGCACGACAGGGTTAGTGGATGAAAAACTGTTTTTT | TRBJ1-4 | - | TRBD1 | TRBV7-8
CASSQLGQKNTEAFF | TGTGCCAGCAGCCAGCTGGGACAGAAGAACACTGAAGCTTTCTTT | TRBJ1-1 | - | TRBD1 | TRBV3-1/TRBV3-2
CASSYVYENTQYF | TGTGCCAGCAGTTATGTCTACGAGAATACGCAGTATTTT | TRBJ2-3 | - | - | TRBV27
CASSQDRSADYNEQFF | TGTGCCAGCAGCCAAGATCGTTCCGCGGACTACAATGAGCAGTTCTTC | TRBJ2-1 | - | - | TRBV4-2
CASSAGLAGFYEQYF | TGTGCCAGCAGTGCCGGACTAGCGGGGTTCTACGAGCAGTACTTC | TRBJ2-7 | - | TRBD2 | TRBV2
CASSPRGNIQYF | TGTGCCAGCTCACCAAGGGGTAACATTCAGTACTTC | TRBJ2-4 | few | - | TRBV18
CASSIWRNEQFF | TGTGCCAGTAGTATTTGGCGGAATGAGCAGTTCTTC | TRBJ2-1 | once | - | TRBV19
CSASNARTEAFF | TGCAGTGCTAGTAATGCGAGGACTGAAGCTTTCTTT | TRBJ1-1 | - | - | TRBV20-1
CASSIGLAKDTQYF | TGTGCCAGTAGTATTGGGCTAGCGAAAGATACGCAGTATTTT | TRBJ2-3 | - | - | TRBV19
CASSTPRSLTGGDGYTF | TGTGCCAGCAGCACGCCACGATCCTTGACAGGGGGCGATGGCTACACCTTC | TRBJ1-2 | - | TRBD1 | TRBV7-9
CAITGGPGGYGYTF | TGTGCCATCACCGGGGGGCCGGGGGGCTATGGCTACACCTTC | TRBJ1-2 | - | - | TRBV10-3
CASSYQGAGTEAFF | TGTGCCAGCAGTTATCAGGGGGCTGGAACTGAAGCTTTCTTT | TRBJ1-1 | - | TRBD1 | TRBV6-5
CASSRPRPGTAGDQPQHF | TGTGCCAGTAGCAGACCTCGTCCGGGGACAGCGGGGGATCAGCCCCAGCATTTT | TRBJ1-5 | - | TRBD1 | TRBV19
CASSFGYSVGGGADEQFF | TGCGCCAGCAGCTTCGGTTACTCGGTTGGAGGGGGCGCCGATGAGCAGTTCTTC | TRBJ2-1 | - | - | TRBV5-1
CASSLDHAGVETQYF | TGTGCCAGCAGCTTAGATCATGCAGGGGTAGAGACCCAGTACTTC | TRBJ2-5 | - | - | TRBV11-2
CASSLGGSSYEQYF | TGTGCCAGCAGCTTAGGAGGAAGCTCCTACGAGCAGTACTTC | TRBJ2-7 | - | - | TRBV5-4
CASSPTLSSSGSTGELFF | TGCGCCAGCAGCCCAACCCTATCCTCTAGCGGGAGCACCGGGGAGCTGTTTTTT | TRBJ2-2 | - | TRBD2 | TRBV4-1
CAWSADRGYGYTF | TGTGCCTGGAGTGCCGACAGGGGCTATGGCTACACCTTC | TRBJ1-2 | - | TRBD1 | TRBV30
CASSYSPQQNTEAFF | TGTGCCAGCAGTTACTCCCCACAACAGAACACTGAAGCTTTCTTT | TRBJ1-1 | - | - | TRBV6-5
CASRKGALSNQPQHF | TGTGCCAGTAGGAAAGGGGCCCTTAGCAATCAGCCCCAGCATTTT | TRBJ1-5 | - | - | TRBV19
CASSDSGVNTIYF | TGTGCCAGCAGTGATTCGGGGGTAAACACCATATATTTT | TRBJ1-3 | - | - | TRBV2
CASSQDGTVREKLFF | TGTGCCAGCAGCCAAGACGGGACAGTTAGGGAAAAACTGTTTTTT | TRBJ1-4 | - | TRBD1 | TRBV4-2
CASSDRGGTEAFF | TGTGCCAGCAGTGACAGGGGGGGCACTGAAGCTTTCTTT | TRBJ1-1 | - | - | TRBV6-4
CASSSGGASGRTPLHF | TGTGCCAGTAGCTCAGGGGGCGCGTCGGGAAGGACACCCCTCCACTTT | TRBJ1-6 | - | TRBD1 | TRBV19
CASSPIAGTTGGYTF | TGCGCCAGCAGCCCTATCGCGGGGACGACTGGTGGCTACACCTTC | TRBJ1-2 | - | - | TRBV4-1
CASSPDRTGYTF | TGTGCCAGCTCACCAGACAGAACTGGCTACACCTTC | TRBJ1-2 | - | - | TRBV18
CASSQGTGNTGELFF | TGCGCCAGCAGCCAAGGGACAGGGAACACCGGGGAGCTGTTTTTT | TRBJ2-2 | once | TRBD1 | TRBV4-1
CASRRTVGEKLFF | TGTGCCAGTAGAAGGACAGTTGGGGAAAAACTGTTTTTT | TRBJ1-4 | once | - | TRBV19
CASSLGRGITDTQYF | TGTGCCAGCAGCTTAGGCAGGGGCATCACAGATACGCAGTATTTT | TRBJ2-3 | - | - | TRBV13
CASSPTEISGGPSYNEQFF | TGTGCCAGCAGCCCAACGGAGATTTCGGGGGGCCCTTCCTACAATGAGCAGTTCTTC | TRBJ2-1 | - | - | TRBV11-3
CASSPRATSGNYNEQFF | TGTGCCAGCAGTCCCAGGGCGACTAGCGGGAATTACAATGAGCAGTTCTTC | TRBJ2-1 | once | TRBD2 | TRBV6-6
CASSLRTGSGRAHEQFF | TGTGCCAGCAGCTTGCGGACTGGAAGCGGGAGGGCCCATGAGCAGTTCTTC | TRBJ2-1 | - | TRBD2 | TRBV5-4
CASSFGGGGGEQYF | TGTGCCAGCAGCTTTGGGGGTGGGGGCGGCGAGCAGTACTTC | TRBJ2-7 | - | - | TRBV5-4
CASSIRAGPYVPTGANVLTF | TGTGCCAGCAGCATTCGAGCGGGACCGTATGTTCCTACTGGGGCCAACGTCCTGACTTTC | TRBJ2-6 | - | TRBD2 | TRBV13